The 31 T cell receptor beta chains below all came from one sample that was sequenced in a study of CD8 T cells in Susac syndrome. RNA in amounts of roughly 0.5 to 1 ug was reverse transcribed with random hexamers. TCRdb re-derived calls from the immunoSEQ multiplex PCR reads in MiXCR, one entry per CDR3 protein. The data hold under 350,000 distinct CDR3 sequences, with about 90% observed a single time. Sequencing input: CD4+ T cells from PBMCs. These receptor sequences come from a human donor with multiple sclerosis.

The CDR3 here is CASSSGSRGYTF. CDR3 sequence (DNA): TGTGCCAGCAGTTCTGGGTCGAGGGGCTACACCTTC. This chain links TRBV12-3 or TRBV12-4 with TRBJ1-2, with D unclear. The CDR3 loop spans 12 amino acids. The V gene lost 4 bases and the J gene lost 8 bases, with 11 bases spanning the gap.

The count of this clonotype is one. The chain combines TRBV25-1 with TRBJ2-4; 7 positions match TRBD1. The CDR3 loop spans 14 amino acids. The V and J ends lost 4 bases and 5 bases, in that order; junction bases with no gene match: 5. The V gene's germline CDR1 is MGHDK and CDR2 SYGVNS. CDR3 loop: CASSALGTENIQYF. Here the CDR3 DNA reads TGTGCCAGCAGTGCCCTAGGGACAGAAAACATTCAGTACTTC.

The chain couples TRBV12-3 or TRBV12-4 to TRBJ1-1; TRBD1 matches at 7 bases. The CDR3 covers 15 residues. Trimming took 5 bases from V and 3 from J; bases not matched to a gene: 9. In nucleotides, the CDR3 is TGTGCCAGCAGTCCCCTGACAGGGACCGACACTGAAGCTTTCTTT. Protein sequence: CASSPLTGTDTEAFF.

This clonotype was recorded a few times. The CDR3 DNA is TGTGCCAGCAGTTACTCGACTGTGACAGGAGGAAAGACCCAGTACTTC. Its translation is CASSYSTVTGGKTQYF. The chain is built from TRBV6-5 and TRBJ2-5, with D possibly matching TRBD1 (6 bases). Germline lookup yields CDR1 MNHEY and CDR2 SVGAGI. This CDR3 is 16 amino acids long. V gave up 0 bases and J gave up 6 bases, with 17 bases separating them.

The chain couples TRBV5-1 to TRBJ2-6; D ambiguous. Germline-derived CDR1 and CDR2 are SGHRS and YFSETQ. Trimming took off 3 bases at V and 2 bases at J, with 12 bases between the two ends. The CDR3 is made up of 16 amino acids. The CDR3 region is CASSSQAATGANVLTF. CDR3 bases: TGCGCCAGCAGCTCTCAGGCGGCGACTGGGGCCAACGTCCTGACTTTC.

CDR3 in DNA: TGTGCCGGGCCGTTGGCGGGATATTATGGCTACACCTTC. Its translation is CAGPLAGYYGYTF. The chain links TRBV30 to TRBJ1-2; D uncertain. This CDR3 region has 13 residues. V was cut by 8 bases and J by 5 bases, with 18 bases left in between. CDR1 and CDR2 from the germline V gene are GTSNPN and SVGIG (reference sequence).

V is TRBV5-1 and J is TRBJ1-1; a possible D gene is TRBD1 (6 bases). This CDR3 comprises 15 residues. The V gene's germline CDR1 is SGHRS and CDR2 YFSETQ. V was trimmed by 3 bases and J by 4 bases, leaving 16 bases between them. CDR3 residues: CASSSRKGVGTEAFF. CDR3 nucleotides: TGCGCCAGCAGCTCGCGGAAGGGGGTTGGCACTGAAGCTTTCTTT. Full variable domain (rest looked up from reference TRBV5-1 and TRBJ1-1): KAGVTQTPRYLIKTRGQQVTLSCSPISGHRSVSWYQQTPGQGLQFLFEYFSETQRNKGNFPGRFSGRQFSNSRSEMNVSTLELGDSALYLCASSSRKGVGTEAFFGQGTRLTVV.

This chain uses TRBV6-5 with TRBJ2-3; D is ambiguous. Germline CDR1 MNHEY, CDR2 SVGAGI. This CDR3 region has 17 residues. The germline V and J ends were trimmed by 2 bases and 0 bases, with 15 bases remaining between them. The CDR3 DNA reads as TGTGCCAGCAGTTACCAAAAGAAGTTTACTAGCACAGATACGCAGTATTTT. This codes for CASSYQKKFTSTDTQYF.

The CDR3 coding sequence is TGTGCCAGCAGTGAAGATAGGGGAGAGACAGATACGCAGTATTTT. Protein product: CASSEDRGETDTQYF. The chain joins TRBV2 to TRBJ2-3; the D call may be TRBD1 or TRBD2 (5 bases each). CDR1 SNHLY and CDR2 FYNNEI come from the germline V gene. The CDR3 covers 15 residues. Trimming shortened V by 1 base and J by 3 bases, and 11 bases separated the two germline ends. Combining the CDR3 with reference TRBV2 and TRBJ2-3 gives the whole variable domain EPEVTQTPSHQVTQMGQEVILRCVPISNHLYFYWYRQILGQKVEFLVSFYNNEISEKSEIFDDQFSVERPDGSNFTLKIRSTKLEDSAMYFCASSEDRGETDTQYFGPGTRLTVL.

The rearrangement links TRBV30 to TRBJ1-5; TRBD1 might be the D (6 bases). The CDR3 consists of 14 residues. V was trimmed by 2 bases and J by 4 bases, leaving 12 bases between them. Germline values: CDR1 GTSNPN, CDR2 SVGIG (reference sequence). CDR3 coding DNA: TGTGCCTGGAGTTGGGGAGGGGGGAATCAGCCCCAGCATTTT. It specifies CAWSWGGGNQPQHF.

J is TRBJ2-7 and V is TRBV5-1, with 9 bases that match TRBD1. The V and J ends lost 2 bases and 2 bases, in that order; junction bases with no gene match: 5. CDR3 size: 15 residues. Per the germline V gene, CDR1 is SGHRS and CDR2 is YFSETQ. The CDR3 DNA reads TGCGCCAGCAGCTTCCCGGGACAGGGCGCCTACGAGCAGTACTTC. Protein: CASSFPGQGAYEQYF.

The chain has TRBV14 and TRBJ2-1, with D unclear. Germline V lookup: CDR1 SGHDN, CDR2 FVKESK. Trimming removed 4 bases at V and 6 bases at J, with 10 bases between. This CDR3 has 13 amino acids. The CDR3, as DNA: TGTGCCAGCAGCCTCCTTACCGCCAATGAGCAGTTCTTC. Translation: CASSLLTANEQFF.

V usage is TRBV19 and J usage is TRBJ1-2, with D perhaps matching TRBD1 (5 bases). The CDR3 is 15 residues long. The V gene lost 5 bases and the J gene lost 2 bases, with 15 bases spanning the gap. CDR1 is LNHDA and CDR2 is SQIVND in the germline V gene (reference sequence). Written as DNA, the CDR3 is TGTGCCAGTAGTGAACCCGGGACCGGGAACTATGGCTACACCTTC. Residues: CASSEPGTGNYGYTF.

V gene TRBV4-3 combines with J gene TRBJ1-2, with TRBD1 matching 11 bases. The CDR3 is made up of 14 amino acids. The germline V gene has CDR1 LGHNA and CDR2 YSLEER. Trimming cost V 3 bases and J 7 bases; bases outside gene matches: 4. In DNA, the CDR3 is TGCGCCAGCAGCCATGGGACAGGGGGTGGTGGCTACACCTTC. This sequence encodes CASSHGTGGGGYTF.

The rearrangement joins TRBV20-1 to TRBJ1-3; D unresolved. The V gene's germline CDR1 is DFQATT and CDR2 SNEGSKA (reference sequence). The CDR3 contains 11 residues. Trimming cost V 5 bases and J 4 bases, with 6 bases left between them. DNA of the CDR3: TGCAGTGCTCCCGACGGAAACACCATATATTTT. Its translation: CSAPDGNTIYF.

This rearrangement joins TRBV7-2 to TRBJ2-5; 7 nucleotides line up with TRBD2. Germline CDR1 SGHTA, CDR2 FQGNSA. Losses at the gene ends were 10 bases for V and 1 base for J; bases not matched to a gene: 12. The CDR3 sequence is 15 residues long. CDR3 region: CATVSGRLGQETQYF. In nucleotides, the CDR3 is TGTGCCACCGTTAGCGGGCGGCTAGGCCAAGAGACCCAGTACTTC.

V and J are TRBV5-6 and TRBJ2-6; D gene ambiguous. Trimming removed 4 bases from V and 4 bases from J, with 12 bases in between. CDR3 length equals 15 residues. CDR1 is SGHDT, CDR2 YYEEEE, per germline. The CDR3 sequence is CASSLDLGGANVLTF. CDR3 DNA: TGTGCCAGCAGCCTCGACTTGGGAGGGGCCAACGTCCTGACTTTC.

This chain connects TRBV20-1 to TRBJ2-5; the D is unclear. CDR1 DFQATT and CDR2 SNEGSKA come from the germline V gene (reference sequence). CDR3 length: 12 residues. V dropped 2 bases and J dropped 7 bases, with 11 bases sitting between them. The DNA for the CDR3 is TGCAGTGCTAGAAAAATGGGCGGGACCCAGTACTTC. Its translation: CSARKMGGTQYF.

The V gene is TRBV24-1, the J gene TRBJ2-1, with 10 nucleotides matching TRBD2. The V segment lost 3 bases and the J segment 5 bases; nucleotides outside the gene matches: 3. The CDR3 sequence is 15 residues long. The germline CDR1 and CDR2 sequences are KGHDR and SFDVKD. The CDR3 sequence is CATSDTSGEDNEQFF. The DNA for the CDR3 is TGTGCCACCAGTGATACTAGCGGGGAAGACAATGAGCAGTTCTTC.

This chain uses TRBV9 with TRBJ2-7, with TRBD2 matching over 8 bases. Per germline, CDR1 SGDLS and CDR2 YYNGEE. This CDR3 spans 14 amino acids. V shed 4 bases, J shed 2 bases, and the junction held 5 bases outside the gene matches. The CDR3 DNA sequence: TGTGCCAGCAGCATACTAGCGGAGACCTACGAGCAGTACTTC. Encoded protein: CASSILAETYEQYF.

The chain joins TRBV3-1 to TRBJ2-7; weak D call: TRBD1 (7 bases). CDR3 size: 16 residues. Trimming removed 4 bases at V and 3 bases at J, with 19 bases between. CDR1 and CDR2 from the germline V gene are LGHDT and YNNKEL (reference sequence). The CDR3 coding sequence is TGTGCCAGCAGCCCACCTTCGGCAGGGGGGATCTACGAGCAGTACTTC. It encodes CASSPPSAGGIYEQYF.

In its sample, this clonotype was seen once. The genes are TRBV29-1 and TRBJ1-2, with a possible D match to TRBD1 (5 bases). The CDR3 loop spans 17 amino acids. Germline CDR1 SQVTM, CDR2 ANQGSEA. Trimming took 6 bases from V and 4 from J, leaving 27 bases between them. The CDR3 DNA reads as TGCAGCGTCGAGAACCGGGGGGAGGCGAAGGAGTCCTATGGCTACACCTTC. This gives the protein CSVENRGEAKESYGYTF.

The chain is built from TRBV6-2 or TRBV6-3 and TRBJ1-5; 8 nucleotides line up with TRBD1. The J segment lost 4 bases and the V segment lost 5 bases, leaving 7 bases of the junction unmatched. The germline CDR1 and CDR2 sequences are MNHEY and SVGEGT. The CDR3 covers 15 residues. The CDR3 protein is CASSDLRTGNQPQHF. CDR3 DNA: TGTGCCAGCAGTGATTTAAGGACAGGGAATCAGCCCCAGCATTTT.

The chain links TRBV29-1 to TRBJ2-7, with 8 bases matching TRBD1. Germline loops: CDR1 SQVTM, CDR2 ANQGSEA. The CDR3 has 13 amino acids. V was clipped by 4 bases and J by 6 bases; unmatched bases: 8. CDR3 DNA sequence: TGCAGCGTTGGAGCAGGGGGCCGGGTCGAGCAGTACTTC. This translates into CSVGAGGRVEQYF.

This rearrangement joins TRBV2 to TRBJ2-7; 9 positions agree with TRBD2. The V and J ends lost 8 bases and 7 bases, in that order; junction bases with no gene match: 18. Germline loops: CDR1 SNHLY, CDR2 FYNNEI. CDR3 length: 16 amino acids. The DNA for the CDR3 is TGTGCCAGCTTACTAGCGGGTGGGAGTCCCCTTCCTGAGCAGTACTTC. This codes for CASLLAGGSPLPEQYF. Full variable domain (outside the CDR3, taken from reference TRBV2 and TRBJ2-7): EPEVTQTPSHQVTQMGQEVILRCVPISNHLYFYWYRQILGQKVEFLVSFYNNEISEKSEIFDDQFSVERPDGSNFTLKIRSTKLEDSAMYFCASLLAGGSPLPEQYFGPGTRLTVT.

The V call is TRBV2, the J call TRBJ2-2; 7 bases align to TRBD2. V lost 6 bases, J lost 5 bases, and 6 bases stayed unmatched. The CDR3 consists of 14 residues. Germline V CDR1 and CDR2: SNHLY, FYNNEI. The DNA for the CDR3 is TGTGCCAGCAGGGACGGGGGGTGGACCGGGGAGCTGTTTTTT. Its protein is CASRDGGWTGELFF.

The genes are TRBV28 and TRBJ1-1, with D hard to call. The V end was cut by 8 bases, the J end by 4 bases, with 11 bases between. This CDR3 contains 12 residues. CDR1 is MDHEN, CDR2 SYDVKM, per germline. This CDR3 reads CASAGGLTEAFF. CDR3 DNA: TGTGCCAGCGCCGGTGGCCTCACTGAAGCTTTCTTT.

The V gene is TRBV4-1, the J gene TRBJ2-7, with D possibly matching TRBD1 (6 bases). The germline gives CDR1 MGHRA, CDR2 YSYEKL. Trimming shortened V by 10 bases and J by 3 bases, and 13 bases separated the two germline ends. The CDR3 contains 12 residues. Here the CDR3 DNA reads TGCGCCACTCGACAGGATCTCTACGAGCAGTACTTC. Its translation: CATRQDLYEQYF.

CDR3 DNA: TGTGCCAGCAGCCAACCTAGCGGGAGTAAAGAGACCCAGTACTTC. This translates into CASSQPSGSKETQYF. The V and J genes are TRBV7-9 and TRBJ2-5; 10 bases fit TRBD2. This CDR3 spans 15 amino acids. V lost 5 bases to trimming and J lost 3 bases; unmatched junction nucleotides: 6. Germline V gene sequence: CDR1 SEHNR, CDR2 FQNEAQ (reference sequence).

This chain joins TRBV2 and TRBJ1-4; perhaps TRBD1 as D (5 bases). Germline V CDR1 and CDR2: SNHLY, FYNNEI. V lost 4 bases, J lost 5 bases, and 11 bases lay in between. This CDR3 has 14 residues. The CDR3 here is CASSVQGANEKLFF. As DNA, the CDR3 is TGTGCCAGCAGTGTTCAGGGTGCCAATGAAAAACTGTTTTTT.

The chain couples TRBV29-1 to TRBJ2-1, with 7 bases aligning to TRBD2. J was trimmed by 8 bases and V by 2 bases; bases with no gene match: 12. Per the germline V gene, CDR1 is SQVTM and CDR2 is ANQGSEA. The CDR3 spans 15 residues. Here the CDR3 DNA reads TGCAGCGTTGAACCCACGTTGTCGCGGGAGTATGAGCAGTTCTTC. It translates to CSVEPTLSREYEQFF.